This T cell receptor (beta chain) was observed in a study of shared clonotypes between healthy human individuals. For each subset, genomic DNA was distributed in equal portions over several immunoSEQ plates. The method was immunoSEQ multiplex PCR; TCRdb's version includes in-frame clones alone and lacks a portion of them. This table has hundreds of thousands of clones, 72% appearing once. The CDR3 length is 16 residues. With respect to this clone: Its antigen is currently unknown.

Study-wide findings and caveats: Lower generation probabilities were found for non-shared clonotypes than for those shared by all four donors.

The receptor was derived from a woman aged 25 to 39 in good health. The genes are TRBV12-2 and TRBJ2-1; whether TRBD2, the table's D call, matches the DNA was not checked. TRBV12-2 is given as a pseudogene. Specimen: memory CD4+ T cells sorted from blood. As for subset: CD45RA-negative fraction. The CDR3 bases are TGTGCAAGTCGCTCGAGCCGACTCGACCCGAACAATGAGCAGTTCTTC. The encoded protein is CASRSSRLDPNNEQFF.